This is a list of T cell receptor beta chains from one sample in a study of radiation and T cells in renal cell carcinoma. The assay was immunoSEQ multiplex PCR, and TCRdb's table has in-frame clones only and misses some. The sample yields about 130,000 clones, approximately 80% seen once. Sequencing used blood, obtained from a patient whose treatment included radiotherapy and nephrectomy. The receptor set was obtained from a woman aged 55-70 years with renal cell carcinoma. Both conserved end residues are part of each CDR3. D genes are given only for firm matches. Clone size, where shown, is once, few, many, or a class for clones that have expanded.

d_call j_call v_call clone_size cdr3_nt cdr3_aa
TRBD1 TRBJ1-1 TRBV5-5 few TGTGCCAGCAGCCTAGGGACAGGGCCCGAAGCTTTCTTT CASSLGTGPEAFF
TRBD1 TRBJ1-1 TRBV5-1 once TGCGCCAGCAGCTTGGTAGGACAGGGAACGGGGATGAACACTGAAGCTTTCTTT CASSLVGQGTGMNTEAFF
- TRBJ2-5 TRBV5-1 - TGCGCCAGCAGCTTGCTCTGGGTTCGGGAGACCCAGTACTTC CASSLLWVRETQYF
TRBD1 TRBJ1-2 TRBV15 - TGTGCCACCAGCGGAGGGACAGATCTTCACTACACCTTC CATSGGTDLHYTF
TRBD2 TRBJ2-7 TRBV5-4 - TGTGCCAGCAGCTTGGAATTAGCGGGGGGGCCGAGGAACGAGCAGTACTTC CASSLELAGGPRNEQYF
TRBD1 TRBJ1-5 TRBV5-1 - TGCGCCAGCAGCGAGGGACAGCTCAATCAGCCCCAGCATTTT CASSEGQLNQPQHF
- TRBJ1-1 TRBV9 - TGTGCCAGTGGCCTAGGGGGGAAGAACACTGAAGCTTTCTTT CASGLGGKNTEAFF
- TRBJ1-2 TRBV7-9 - TGTGCCAGCAGCTTTAGCGATAATGGCTACACCTTC CASSFSDNGYTF
- TRBJ1-1 TRBV6-1 - TGTGCCAGCAGCTCCGGGGGGGGCACTGAAGCTTTCTTT CASSSGGGTEAFF
- TRBJ1-4 TRBV28 - TGTGCCAGCAACTTAGGAGGAAAGGGGTTCAATAATGAAAAACTGTTTTTT CASNLGGKGFNNEKLFF
- TRBJ2-2 TRBV4-3 - TGCGCCAGCAGCCAAGCAGCGGCCCAGAACACCGGGGAGCTGTTTTTT CASSQAAAQNTGELFF
- TRBJ2-5 TRBV28 - TGTGCCAGCAGTCCCCCCGACGTGGCCGAGGAGACCCAGTACTTC CASSPPDVAEETQYF
- TRBJ2-5 TRBV28 once TGTGCCAGCAGTTTATTCTCTGTCCAAGAGACCCAGTACTTC CASSLFSVQETQYF
- TRBJ2-2 TRBV7-7 - TGTGCTAGCAGCTTAGCAGGACTGAACACCGGGGAGCTGTTTTTT CASSLAGLNTGELFF
- TRBJ1-1 TRBV19 - TGTGCCAGTATCCTGAACACTGAAGCTTTCTTT CASILNTEAFF
TRBD1 TRBJ2-5 TRBV10-3 - TGTGCCACCGGGACAGGGGGCGGGGAGACCCAGTACTTC CATGTGGGETQYF
TRBD2 TRBJ2-7 TRBV7-9 - TGTGCCAGCACCCTAGCGGGAGGTTACTCCTACGAGCAGTACTTC CASTLAGGYSYEQYF
TRBD2 TRBJ2-5 TRBV7-7 - TGTGCTAGCAGCTTAGGACTAGCGGAAGAGACCCAGTACTTC CASSLGLAEETQYF
- TRBJ1-4 TRBV14 - TGTGCCAGCAGCCAAGATTCGAGAAAACTGTTTTTT CASSQDSRKLFF
TRBD2 TRBJ2-3 TRBV9 few TGTGCCAGCAGCGTCAGCGGGGGGTATTACACAGATACGCAGTATTTT CASSVSGGYYTDTQYF
- TRBJ1-1 TRBV9 - TGTGCCAGCAGCCCCGGAGGGGGAAACACTGAAGCTTTCTTT CASSPGGGNTEAFF
- TRBJ1-1 TRBV4-1 few TGCGCCAGCAGCCAAGGCACCTCTCGGAAGAACACTGAAGCTTTCTTT CASSQGTSRKNTEAFF
- TRBJ2-5 TRBV6-5 - TGTGCCAGCAGCTCTAGCTTCCAGAGAGAGACCCAGTACTTC CASSSSFQRETQYF
- TRBJ1-1 TRBV4-1 many TGCGCCAGCAGCCAGCGAGCGAACACTGAAGCTTTCTTT CASSQRANTEAFF
TRBD1 TRBJ2-7 TRBV9 - TGTGCCAGCAGCGGGGGACAGGCTGCCTACGAGCAGTACTTC CASSGGQAAYEQYF
- TRBJ1-1 TRBV4-1 - TGCGCCAGCAGCGGAATGAGCACCGCGAACACTGAAGCTTTCTTT CASSGMSTANTEAFF
- TRBJ2-3 TRBV9 once TGTGCCAGCAGCGTAGATTACGGGGACACAGATACGCAGTATTTT CASSVDYGDTDTQYF
- TRBJ1-1 TRBV19 - TGTGCCAGTAGTACGTCCGGGAACACTGAAGCTTTCTTT CASSTSGNTEAFF
- TRBJ1-4 TRBV27 - TGTGCCACCTCAAGGAGAGGGAAGGGATTAAATGAAAAACTGTTTTTT CATSRRGKGLNEKLFF
- TRBJ2-5 TRBV6-1 few TGTGCCAGCAGTGAAGCCTGGAGGCTGGGGACCCAGTACTTC CASSEAWRLGTQYF
TRBD1 TRBJ1-6 TRBV5-8 - TGTGCCCCCCCGGGACAGGAGTCGATCTCCTATAATTCACCCCTCCACTTT CAPPGQESISYNSPLHF
- TRBJ1-5 TRBV19 - TGTGCCAGTAGTAGAGGGGAGAGTGGCAATCAGCCCCAGCATTTT CASSRGESGNQPQHF
- TRBJ1-4 TRBV19 - TGTGCCAGTAGGTTGGGGGAGTATGGTGAAAAACTGTTTTTT CASRLGEYGEKLFF
- TRBJ1-1 TRBV28 - TGTGCCAGCACCAACAGCCCTGAAGCTTTCTTT CASTNSPEAFF
TRBD1 TRBJ1-2 TRBV7-2 - TGTGCCAGCAGCTTCGTATCCGGGACAGCCACCGGGCATGGCTACACCTTC CASSFVSGTATGHGYTF
- TRBJ1-1 TRBV2 - TGTGCCAGCAGGTACCAGGGAAGCACTGAAGCTTTCTTT CASRYQGSTEAFF
- TRBJ1-2 TRBV6-4 - TGTGCCAGCAGCACGGAGGACGGCTCTAACTATGGCTACACCTTC CASSTEDGSNYGYTF
- TRBJ1-6 TRBV7-2 - TGTGCCAGCAGCTTTTCGGCGGAGTCACCCCTCCACTTT CASSFSAESPLHF
- TRBJ2-5 TRBV7-3 once TGTGCCAGCAGCCTCAGGGGGGGTGAGACCCAGTACTTC CASSLRGGETQYF
TRBD1 TRBJ1-5 TRBV6-1 - TGTGCCAGTCGGACAGGGACAAGCAATCAGCCCCAGCATTTT CASRTGTSNQPQHF
- TRBJ2-3 TRBV6-1 few TGTGCCAGCAGTACACAGCGGGCTAGCACAGATACGCAGTATTTT CASSTQRASTDTQYF
- TRBJ2-5 TRBV6-1 - TGTGCCAGCAGTGAAGTTGCTGGGGCAGCCCAAGAGACCCAGTACTTC CASSEVAGAAQETQYF
- TRBJ1-1 TRBV18 few TGTGCCAGCTCACCGGGAGAAATCATGAACACTGAAGCTTTCTTT CASSPGEIMNTEAFF
- TRBJ1-2 TRBV28 - TGTGCCAGCAAACGAAGGGACTATGGCTACACCTTC CASKRRDYGYTF
- TRBJ2-5 TRBV7-3 - TGTGCCAGCAGCTTAAACGGGGTTGGAGAGACCCAGTACTTC CASSLNGVGETQYF
- TRBJ1-3 TRBV19 - TGTGCCAGTAGTGCCCCGGGACAAGTAGGAAACATCATATATTTT CASSAPGQVGNIIYF
TRBD1 TRBJ2-1 TRBV28 - TGTGCCAGCAAGAACAGGGGGCTCTCCTACAATGAGCAGTTCTTC CASKNRGLSYNEQFF
- TRBJ2-7 TRBV6-5 - TGTGCCAGCAGTTACTCCTCCCGGCTGTGGGCCTACGAGCAGTACTTC CASSYSSRLWAYEQYF